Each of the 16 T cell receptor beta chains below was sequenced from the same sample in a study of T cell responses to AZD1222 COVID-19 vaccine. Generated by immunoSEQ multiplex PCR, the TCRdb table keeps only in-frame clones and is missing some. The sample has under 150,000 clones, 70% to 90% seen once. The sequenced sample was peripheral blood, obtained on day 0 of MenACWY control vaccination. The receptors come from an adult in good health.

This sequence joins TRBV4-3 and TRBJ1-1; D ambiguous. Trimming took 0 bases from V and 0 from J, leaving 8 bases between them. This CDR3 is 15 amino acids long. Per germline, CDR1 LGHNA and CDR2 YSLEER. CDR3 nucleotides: TGCGCCAGCAGCCAAGATTACCTAGTGAACACTGAAGCTTTCTTT. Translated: CASSQDYLVNTEAFF.

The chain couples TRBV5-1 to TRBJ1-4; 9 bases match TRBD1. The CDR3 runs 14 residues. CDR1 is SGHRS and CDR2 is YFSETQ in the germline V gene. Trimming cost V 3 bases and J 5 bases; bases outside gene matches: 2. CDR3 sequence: CASSSGTGNEKLFF. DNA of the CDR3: TGCGCCAGCAGCTCCGGGACAGGGAATGAAAAACTGTTTTTT.

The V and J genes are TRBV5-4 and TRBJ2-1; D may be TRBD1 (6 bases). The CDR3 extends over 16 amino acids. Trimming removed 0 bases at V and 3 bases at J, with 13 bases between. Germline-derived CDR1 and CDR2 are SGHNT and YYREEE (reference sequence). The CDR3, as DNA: TGTGCCAGCAGCTTGGGTCAGGGGCAATTCTACAATGAGCAGTTCTTC. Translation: CASSLGQGQFYNEQFF.

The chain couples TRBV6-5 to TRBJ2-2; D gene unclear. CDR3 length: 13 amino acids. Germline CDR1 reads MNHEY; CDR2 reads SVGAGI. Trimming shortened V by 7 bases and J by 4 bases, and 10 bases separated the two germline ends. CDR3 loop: CASTYVSTGELFF. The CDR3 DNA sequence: TGTGCCAGCACCTACGTCAGCACCGGGGAGCTGTTTTTT.

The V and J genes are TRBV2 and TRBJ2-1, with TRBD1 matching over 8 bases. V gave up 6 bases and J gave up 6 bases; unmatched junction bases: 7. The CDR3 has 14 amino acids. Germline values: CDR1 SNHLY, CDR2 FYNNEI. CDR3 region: CASRMETGVNEQFF. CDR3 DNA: TGTGCCAGCAGAATGGAGACAGGGGTCAATGAGCAGTTCTTC.

CDR3 sequence reads: CASSPTGGYGYTF. CDR3 bases: TGTGCCAGCAGTCCGACAGGTGGCTATGGCTACACCTTC. The J gene is TRBJ1-2, the V gene TRBV12-3 or TRBV12-4; D perhaps matches TRBD1 (6 bases). The CDR3 extends over 13 amino acids. Trimming took 5 bases from V and 4 from J, leaving 11 bases between them.

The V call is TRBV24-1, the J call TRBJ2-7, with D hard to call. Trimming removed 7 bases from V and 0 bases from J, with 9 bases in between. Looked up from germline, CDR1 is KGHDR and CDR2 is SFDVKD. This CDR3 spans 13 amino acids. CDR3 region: CATSSSNSYEQYF. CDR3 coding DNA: TGTGCCACCAGCTCCTCAAACTCCTACGAGCAGTACTTC.

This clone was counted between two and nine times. CDR3: CASSLSNEKLFF. The CDR3 DNA is TGTGCCAGCAGCTTATCTAATGAAAAACTGTTTTTT. This sequence joins TRBV7-8 and TRBJ1-4, with D hard to call. Per germline, CDR1 SGHVS and CDR2 FQNEAQ. V gave up 2 bases and J gave up 3 bases, with 1 base separating them. This CDR3 has 12 residues.

Written as DNA, the CDR3 is TGTGCCAGTAGGAGGGGTCGCACCTATGGCTACACCTTC. Its protein is CASRRGRTYGYTF. This sequence joins TRBV19 and TRBJ1-2, with TRBD1 as a possible D gene (5 bases). The CDR3 runs to 13 residues. Germline CDR1 and CDR2: LNHDA and SQIVND (reference sequence). The V gene lost 6 bases and the J gene lost 4 bases, with 12 bases spanning the gap.

CDR3 DNA: TGTGCCAGCAGCCGAGGACGGAACACTGAAGCTTTCTTT. Translation: CASSRGRNTEAFF. The chain combines TRBV3-1 (or the pseudogene TRBV3-2) with TRBJ1-1; D remains unclear. Germline-derived CDR1 and CDR2 are LGHDT and YNNKEL (reference sequence). V was shortened by 4 bases and J by 1 base, with 7 bases between the two germline ends. This CDR3 is 13 amino acids long.

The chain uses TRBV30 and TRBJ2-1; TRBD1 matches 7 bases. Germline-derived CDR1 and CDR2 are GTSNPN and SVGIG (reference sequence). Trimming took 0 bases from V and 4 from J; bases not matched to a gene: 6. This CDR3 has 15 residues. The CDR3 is CAWSVNRGEYNEQFF. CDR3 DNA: TGTGCCTGGAGTGTAAACAGGGGCGAATACAATGAGCAGTTCTTC.

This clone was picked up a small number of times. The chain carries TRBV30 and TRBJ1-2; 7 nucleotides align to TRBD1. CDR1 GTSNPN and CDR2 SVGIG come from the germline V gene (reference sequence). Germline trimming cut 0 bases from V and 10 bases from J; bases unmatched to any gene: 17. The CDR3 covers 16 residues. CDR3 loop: CAWSVFLGIQGKAYTF. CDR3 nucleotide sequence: TGTGCCTGGAGTGTATTTCTGGGGATACAGGGGAAAGCCTACACCTTC.

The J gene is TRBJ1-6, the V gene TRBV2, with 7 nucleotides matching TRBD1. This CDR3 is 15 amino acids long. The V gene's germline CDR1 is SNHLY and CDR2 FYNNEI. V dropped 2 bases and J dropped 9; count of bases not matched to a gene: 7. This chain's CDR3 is CASSESGGQFSPLHF. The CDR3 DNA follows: TGTGCCAGCAGTGAAAGTGGGGGACAGTTTTCACCCCTCCACTTT. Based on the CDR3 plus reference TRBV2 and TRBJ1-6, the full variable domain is EPEVTQTPSHQVTQMGQEVILRCVPISNHLYFYWYRQILGQKVEFLVSFYNNEISEKSEIFDDQFSVERPDGSNFTLKIRSTKLEDSAMYFCASSESGGQFSPLHFGNGTRLTVT.

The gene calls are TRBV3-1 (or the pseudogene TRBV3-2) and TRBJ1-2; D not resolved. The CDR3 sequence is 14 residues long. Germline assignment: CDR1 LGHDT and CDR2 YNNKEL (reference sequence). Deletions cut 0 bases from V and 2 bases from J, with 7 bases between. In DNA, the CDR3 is TGTGCCAGCAGCCAAGAGCTTATAAACTATGGCTACACCTTC. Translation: CASSQELINYGYTF.

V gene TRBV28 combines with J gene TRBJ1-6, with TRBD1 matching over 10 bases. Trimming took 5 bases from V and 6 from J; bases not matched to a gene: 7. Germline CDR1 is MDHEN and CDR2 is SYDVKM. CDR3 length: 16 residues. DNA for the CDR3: TGTGCCAGCAGTCCCCTTCGGACAGGGGGTAATTCACCCCTCCACTTT. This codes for CASSPLRTGGNSPLHF.

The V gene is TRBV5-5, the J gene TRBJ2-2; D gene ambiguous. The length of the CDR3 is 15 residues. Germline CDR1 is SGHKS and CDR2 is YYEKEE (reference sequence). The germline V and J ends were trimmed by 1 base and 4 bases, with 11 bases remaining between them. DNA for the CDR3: TGTGCCAGCAGCTTGCTAAGTTTCAGCACCGGGGAGCTGTTTTTT. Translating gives CASSLLSFSTGELFF.